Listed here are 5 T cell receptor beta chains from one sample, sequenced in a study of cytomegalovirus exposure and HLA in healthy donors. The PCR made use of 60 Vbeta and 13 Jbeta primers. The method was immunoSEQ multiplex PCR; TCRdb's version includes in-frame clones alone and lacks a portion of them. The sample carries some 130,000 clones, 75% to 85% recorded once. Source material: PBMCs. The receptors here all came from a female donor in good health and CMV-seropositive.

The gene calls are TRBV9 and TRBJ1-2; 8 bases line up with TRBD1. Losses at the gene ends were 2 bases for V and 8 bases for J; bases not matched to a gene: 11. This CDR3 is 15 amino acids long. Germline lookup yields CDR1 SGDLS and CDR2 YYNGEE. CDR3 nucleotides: TGTGCCAGCAGCGTTTCTGCTTGGACAGGGCAGGGCTACACCTTC. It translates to CASSVSAWTGQGYTF.

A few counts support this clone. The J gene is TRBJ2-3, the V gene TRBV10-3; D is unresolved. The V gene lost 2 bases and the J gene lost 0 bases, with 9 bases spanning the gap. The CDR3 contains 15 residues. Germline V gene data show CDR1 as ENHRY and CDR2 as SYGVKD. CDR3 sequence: CAISEVAASTDTQYF. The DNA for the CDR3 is TGTGCCATCAGTGAGGTGGCTGCTAGCACAGATACGCAGTATTTT.

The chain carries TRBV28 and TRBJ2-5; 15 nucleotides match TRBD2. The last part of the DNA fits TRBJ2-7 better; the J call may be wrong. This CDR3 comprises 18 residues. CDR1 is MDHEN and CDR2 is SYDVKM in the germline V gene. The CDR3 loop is CASSPTGLAGGHLNEQYF. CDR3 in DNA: TGTGCCAGCAGCCCAACGGGACTAGCGGGGGGCCATCTTAACGAGCAGTACTTC.

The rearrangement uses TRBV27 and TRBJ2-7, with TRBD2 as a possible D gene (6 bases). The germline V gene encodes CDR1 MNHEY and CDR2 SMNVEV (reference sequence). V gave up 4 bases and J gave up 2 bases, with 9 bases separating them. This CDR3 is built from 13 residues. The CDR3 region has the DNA TGTGCCAGCAGTTCCGCGGGGACCTACGAGCAGTACTTC. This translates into CASSSAGTYEQYF.

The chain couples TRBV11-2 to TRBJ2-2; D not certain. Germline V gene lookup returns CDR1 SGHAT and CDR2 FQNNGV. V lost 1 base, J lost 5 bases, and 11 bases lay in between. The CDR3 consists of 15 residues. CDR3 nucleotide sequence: TGTGCCAGCAGCTTAGCCTTCTCTATTACCGGGGAGCTGTTTTTT. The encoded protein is CASSLAFSITGELFF.